These 2 T cell receptor beta chains share one sample of origin, sequenced in a study of neurological immune-mediated disorders (dated by TCRdb to between 2017 and 2020). The library was made by 5' RACE. The reads were generated on an Illumina HiSeq 2500. Using fastp trimming at Q25 and MiXCR clonotype assembly, TCRdb reanalyzed the public sequencing data and kept in-frame beta chains. A single entry per CDR3 protein holds the most common genes and DNA from its merged rows. A total of about 49,000 distinct CDR3 sequences appear in this sample, more than 8.5% of them only once. Of the sample, 1.6% is held by the ten largest clones. This specimen's time point label, interpreted: longitudinal time-point 1 (baseline). Specimen: PBMCs. All receptors come from a middle-aged woman in good health.

In this sample, this clonotype turned up a few times. This sequence joins TRBV12-3 or TRBV12-4 and TRBJ1-1; D gene uncertain. This CDR3 comprises 12 residues. With 3 bases removed from V and 3 bases from J, the gap between germline ends came to 5 bases. The CDR3 DNA reads as TGTGCCAGCAGTTTCCGTTACACTGAAGCTTTCTTT. This encodes CASSFRYTEAFF.

The sample holds many counts of this clonotype. The chain couples TRBV5-1 to TRBJ1-2; D uncertain. The CDR3 loop spans 12 amino acids. Germline values: CDR1 SGHRS, CDR2 YFSETQ. V lost 5 bases, J lost 6 bases, and 11 bases lay in between. CDR3 amino acids: CASRALGDGYTF. The DNA for the CDR3 is TGCGCCAGCAGGGCCCTCGGGGATGGCTACACCTTC.